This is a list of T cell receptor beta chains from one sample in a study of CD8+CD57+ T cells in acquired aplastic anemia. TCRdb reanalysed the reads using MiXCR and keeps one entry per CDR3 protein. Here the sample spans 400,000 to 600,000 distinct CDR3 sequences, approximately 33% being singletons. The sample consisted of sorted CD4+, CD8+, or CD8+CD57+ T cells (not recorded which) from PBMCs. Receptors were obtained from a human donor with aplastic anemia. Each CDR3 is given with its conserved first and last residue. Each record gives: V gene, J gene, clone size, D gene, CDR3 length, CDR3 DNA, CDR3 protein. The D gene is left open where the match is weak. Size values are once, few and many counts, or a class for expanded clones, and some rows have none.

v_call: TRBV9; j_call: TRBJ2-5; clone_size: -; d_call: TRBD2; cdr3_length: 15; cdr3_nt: TGTGCCAGCAGCCCACAAACTAGCGGGGAAGAGACCCAGTACTTC; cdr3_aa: CASSPQTSGEETQYF
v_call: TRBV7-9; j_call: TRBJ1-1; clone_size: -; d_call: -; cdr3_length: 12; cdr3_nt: TGTGCCAGTCGGGGGGCTGCCACTGAAGCTTTCTTT; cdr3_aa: CASRGAATEAFF
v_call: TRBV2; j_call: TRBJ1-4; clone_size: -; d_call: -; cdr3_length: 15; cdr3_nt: TGTGCCAGCAGTGATCAAACAGGGAGCGATGAAAAACTGTTTTTT; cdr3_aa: CASSDQTGSDEKLFF
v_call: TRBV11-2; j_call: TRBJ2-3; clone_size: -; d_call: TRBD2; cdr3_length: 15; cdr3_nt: TGTGCCAGCAGCTGGCTAGCGGGAGACCCAGATACGCAGTATTTT; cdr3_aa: CASSWLAGDPDTQYF
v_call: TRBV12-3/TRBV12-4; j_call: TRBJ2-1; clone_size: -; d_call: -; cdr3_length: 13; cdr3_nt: TGTGCCAGCAGTTTATTGGCGGGTGCTGAGCAGTTCTTC; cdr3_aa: CASSLLAGAEQFF
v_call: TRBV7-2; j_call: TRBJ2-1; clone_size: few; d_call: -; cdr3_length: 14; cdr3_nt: TGTGCCAGCACCCTCGGCTCGGGTTACAATGAGCAGTTCTTC; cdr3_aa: CASTLGSGYNEQFF
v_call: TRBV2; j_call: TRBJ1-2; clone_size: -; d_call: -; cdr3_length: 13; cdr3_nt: TGTGCCAGCGTAGCGGGTGTCGGCTATGGCTACACCTTC; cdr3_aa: CASVAGVGYGYTF
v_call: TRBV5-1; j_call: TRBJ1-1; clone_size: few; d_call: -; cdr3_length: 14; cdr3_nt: TGCGCCAGCAGCTTGTTGGGGGGGCAAACTGAAGCTTTCTTT; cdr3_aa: CASSLLGGQTEAFF
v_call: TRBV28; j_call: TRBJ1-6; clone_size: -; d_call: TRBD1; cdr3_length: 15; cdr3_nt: TGTGCCAGCAGTTCCTCGACAGGGTCCAATTCACCCCTCCACTTT; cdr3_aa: CASSSSTGSNSPLHF
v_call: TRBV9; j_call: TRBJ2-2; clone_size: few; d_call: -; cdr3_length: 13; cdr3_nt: TGTGCCAGCAGCGCCGTCCTCACCGGGGAGCTGTTTTTT; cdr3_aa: CASSAVLTGELFF
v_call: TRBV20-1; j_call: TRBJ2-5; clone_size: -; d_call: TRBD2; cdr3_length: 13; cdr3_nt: TGCAGTGCTAGGAAAGGGCGGGGGGAGACCCAGTACTTC; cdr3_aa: CSARKGRGETQYF
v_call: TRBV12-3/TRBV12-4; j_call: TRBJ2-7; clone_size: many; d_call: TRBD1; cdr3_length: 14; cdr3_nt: TGTGCCAGCAGGGGATACAGGGGGAGATACGAGCAGTACTTC; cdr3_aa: CASRGYRGRYEQYF
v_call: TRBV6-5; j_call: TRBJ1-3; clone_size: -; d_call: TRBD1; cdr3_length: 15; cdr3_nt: TGTGCCAGCAGTTACGGGACAGGGTATGGAAACACCATATATTTT; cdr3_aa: CASSYGTGYGNTIYF
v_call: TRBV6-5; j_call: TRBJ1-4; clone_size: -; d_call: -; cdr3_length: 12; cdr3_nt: TGTGCCAGCAGTTATCGGCATGGTGTCCTGTTTTTT; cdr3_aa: CASSYRHGVLFF
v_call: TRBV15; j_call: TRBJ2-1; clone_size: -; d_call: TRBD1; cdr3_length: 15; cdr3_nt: TGTGCCACCAGCAGAGATTGGGACAGGGAAAATGAGCAGTTCTTC; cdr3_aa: CATSRDWDRENEQFF
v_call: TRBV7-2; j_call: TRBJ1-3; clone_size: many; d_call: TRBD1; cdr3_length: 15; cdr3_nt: TGTGCCAGCAGCTTGCTTAGGGACAGGGGAAACACCATATATTTT; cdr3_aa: CASSLLRDRGNTIYF
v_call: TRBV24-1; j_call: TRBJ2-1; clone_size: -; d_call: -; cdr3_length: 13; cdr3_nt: TGTGCCAGCGCGGGGGCGGGTTTCGGTGAGCAGTTCTTC; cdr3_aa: CASAGAGFGEQFF
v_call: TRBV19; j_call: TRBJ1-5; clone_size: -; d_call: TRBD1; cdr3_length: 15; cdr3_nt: TGTGCCAGTAGTACAGGACAGGGGACGCTTCAGCCCCAGCATTTT; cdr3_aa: CASSTGQGTLQPQHF
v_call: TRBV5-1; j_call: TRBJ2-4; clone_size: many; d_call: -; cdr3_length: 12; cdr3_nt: TGCGCCAGCAGCCCTGACATGGTCATTCAGTACTTC; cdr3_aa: CASSPDMVIQYF
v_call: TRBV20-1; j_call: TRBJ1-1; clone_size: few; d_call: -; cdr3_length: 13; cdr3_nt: TGCAGTGCTAGAGGGGCGGGTGGGACTGAAGCTTTCTTT; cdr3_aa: CSARGAGGTEAFF
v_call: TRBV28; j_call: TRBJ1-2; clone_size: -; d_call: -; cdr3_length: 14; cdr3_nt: TGTGCCAGCAGTTTCGGCGCGGGGGGCTATGGCTACACCTTC; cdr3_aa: CASSFGAGGYGYTF
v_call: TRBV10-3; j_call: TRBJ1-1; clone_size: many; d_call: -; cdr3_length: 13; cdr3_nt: TGTGCCAGCAGGACAACTTGGAACACTGAAGCTTTCTTT; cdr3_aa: CASRTTWNTEAFF
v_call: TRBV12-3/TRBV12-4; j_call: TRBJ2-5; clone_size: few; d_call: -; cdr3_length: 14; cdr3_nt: TGTGCCAGCAGCGGCTACGGAACTCAAGAGACCCAGTACTTC; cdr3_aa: CASSGYGTQETQYF
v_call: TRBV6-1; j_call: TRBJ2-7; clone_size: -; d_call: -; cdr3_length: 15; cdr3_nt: TGTGCCAGCAGCCGGATACTCCGGGACACCTACGAGCAGTACTTC; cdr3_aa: CASSRILRDTYEQYF
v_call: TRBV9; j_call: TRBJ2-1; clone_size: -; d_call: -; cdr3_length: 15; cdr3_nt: TGTGCCAGCAACCCTGAGCCATCGGTTTACAATGAGCAGTTCTTC; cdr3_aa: CASNPEPSVYNEQFF
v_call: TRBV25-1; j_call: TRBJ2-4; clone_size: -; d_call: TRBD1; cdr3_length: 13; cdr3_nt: TGTGCCAGCAGGATTACAGGGGGAGACATTCAGTACTTC; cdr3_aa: CASRITGGDIQYF
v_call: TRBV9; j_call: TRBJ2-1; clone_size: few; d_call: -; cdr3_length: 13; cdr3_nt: TGTGCCAGCAGCGGGGGGGCCAAGAATGAGCAGTTCTTC; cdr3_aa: CASSGGAKNEQFF
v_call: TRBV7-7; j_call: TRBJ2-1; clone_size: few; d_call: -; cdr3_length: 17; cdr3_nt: TGTGCTAGCAGCTTAGCTCCAGTCGGGTCGACCTACAATGAGCAGTTCTTC; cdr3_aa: CASSLAPVGSTYNEQFF
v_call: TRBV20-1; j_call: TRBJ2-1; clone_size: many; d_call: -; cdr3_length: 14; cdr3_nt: TGCAGTGCTAGATCTCATAGCAGGTTGGGTGAGCAGTTCTTC; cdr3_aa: CSARSHSRLGEQFF
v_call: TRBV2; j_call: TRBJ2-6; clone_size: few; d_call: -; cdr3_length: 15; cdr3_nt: TGTGTCAGCTCCTCGGGGGAGTCTGGGGCCAACGTCCTGACTTTC; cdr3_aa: CVSSSGESGANVLTF
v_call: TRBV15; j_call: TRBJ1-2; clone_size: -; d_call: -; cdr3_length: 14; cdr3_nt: TGTGCCACCAGCAGAGAGGAAAATCTCTATGGCTACACCTTC; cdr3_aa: CATSREENLYGYTF
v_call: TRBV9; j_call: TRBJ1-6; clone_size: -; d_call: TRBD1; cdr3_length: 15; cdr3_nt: TGTGCCAGCAGCCCCGGGACAGGGAATAATTCACCCCTCCACTTT; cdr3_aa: CASSPGTGNNSPLHF
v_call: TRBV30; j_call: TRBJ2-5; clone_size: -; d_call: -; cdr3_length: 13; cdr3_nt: TGTGCCTGGAGTGAGTGGGGCATGGAGACCCAGTACTTC; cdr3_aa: CAWSEWGMETQYF
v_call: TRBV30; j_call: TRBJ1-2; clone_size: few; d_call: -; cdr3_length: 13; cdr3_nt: TGTGCCTGGAGTGCGTCACAGTCGTACGGCTACACCTTC; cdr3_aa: CAWSASQSYGYTF
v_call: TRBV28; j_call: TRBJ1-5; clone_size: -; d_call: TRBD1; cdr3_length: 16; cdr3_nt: TGTGCCAGCAGTTTATTGACAGGGGGAAGCAATCAGCCCCAGCATTTT; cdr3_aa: CASSLLTGGSNQPQHF
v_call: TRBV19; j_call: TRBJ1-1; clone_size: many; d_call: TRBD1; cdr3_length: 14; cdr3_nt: TGTGCCAGTAGGCTCCGGCACAGGGGCCCTGAAGCTTTCTTT; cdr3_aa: CASRLRHRGPEAFF
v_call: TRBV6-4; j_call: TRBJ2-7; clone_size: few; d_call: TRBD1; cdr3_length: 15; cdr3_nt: TGTGCCAGCAATTACGGGACAGGAGGCCCCTACGAGCAGTACTTC; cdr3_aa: CASNYGTGGPYEQYF